The sequence of this T cell receptor (beta chain) was determined in a study of beta chain features in type 1 diabetes. Findings and limits, study-wide: A moderate, significant TCRB CDR3 shortening appeared in type 1 diabetes across four CD4+ subsets. Shorter templates might be favored by PCR, equally in patients and controls.

This clone appeared a few times. Its antigen remains unknown. Other DNA sequences in this sample translate to the same CDR3. Expressed TCRB transcripts were sequenced, since all the RNA that had been isolated was reverse transcribed. Data came from immunoSEQ multiplex PCR; TCRdb stores just in-frame clones and leaves some out. Of a few hundred thousand clones in the sample, approximately 10% were seen once. Unmatched junction bases numbered 4, after V lost 8 bases and J lost 4 bases. This CDR3 spans 12 amino acids. Germline V gene sequence: CDR1 ENHRY, CDR2 SYGVKD. V gene TRBV10-3 combines with J gene TRBJ2-7; 8 nucleotides agree with TRBD2. Sequences were obtained from naive CD4+ T cells from blood. The source of this sequence is a man aged 30 to 39 with type 1 diabetes. CDR3 protein: CAISGGSYEQYF. Here the CDR3 DNA reads TGTGCCATCTCGGGGGGGAGTTACGAGCAGTACTTC.